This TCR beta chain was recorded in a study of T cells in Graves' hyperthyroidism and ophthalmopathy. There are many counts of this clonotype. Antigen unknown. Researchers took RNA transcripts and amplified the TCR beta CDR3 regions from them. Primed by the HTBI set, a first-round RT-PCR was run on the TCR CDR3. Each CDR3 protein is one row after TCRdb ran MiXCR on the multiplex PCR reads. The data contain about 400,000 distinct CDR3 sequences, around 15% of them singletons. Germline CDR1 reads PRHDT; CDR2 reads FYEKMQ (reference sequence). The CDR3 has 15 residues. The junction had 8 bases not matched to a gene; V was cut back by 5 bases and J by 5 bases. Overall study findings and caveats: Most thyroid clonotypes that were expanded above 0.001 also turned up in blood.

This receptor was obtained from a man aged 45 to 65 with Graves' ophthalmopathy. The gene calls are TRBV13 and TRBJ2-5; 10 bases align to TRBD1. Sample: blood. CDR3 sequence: CASSAPGTGDETQYF. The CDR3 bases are TGTGCCAGCAGCGCACCCGGGACAGGGGACGAGACCCAGTACTTC.